The TCR beta chain under discussion was sequenced for a study of cytomegalovirus exposure and HLA in healthy donors. Background on the study: The 100 to 150 validation repertoires and the 666 first-cohort repertoires shared a platform, a later analysis reported. Broader study findings: Cytomegalovirus-associated TCR beta chains were listed, numbering 164. The tendency of first-cohort TCR clusters to co-occur in the 120 or so validation repertoires was identified by a subsequent analysis.

The donors were part of the validation cohort of 95 to 150 subjects. That cohort was separate from the first cohort, which comprised several hundred subjects. With regard to this clone: Its antigen is not identified.

Trimming took off 1 base at V and 2 bases at J, with 15 bases between the two ends. This CDR3 has 16 residues. Germline-derived CDR1 and CDR2 are SGHTA and FQGNSA. Measured with immunoSEQ multiplex PCR; TCRdb has only the in-frame clones, and not every one. Here the sample spans roughly 350,000 clones, approximately 90% being singletons. Sequenced input: PBMCs. The origin of this receptor is a woman aged 18-29 years in good health and CMV-seronegative. The gene calls are TRBV7-2 and TRBJ2-7; a weak D match, TRBD2 (6 bases). The CDR3 loop is CASSLGPAGTTYEQYF. The CDR3 DNA reads TGTGCCAGCAGCTTAGGCCCAGCGGGCACCACCTACGAGCAGTACTTC.